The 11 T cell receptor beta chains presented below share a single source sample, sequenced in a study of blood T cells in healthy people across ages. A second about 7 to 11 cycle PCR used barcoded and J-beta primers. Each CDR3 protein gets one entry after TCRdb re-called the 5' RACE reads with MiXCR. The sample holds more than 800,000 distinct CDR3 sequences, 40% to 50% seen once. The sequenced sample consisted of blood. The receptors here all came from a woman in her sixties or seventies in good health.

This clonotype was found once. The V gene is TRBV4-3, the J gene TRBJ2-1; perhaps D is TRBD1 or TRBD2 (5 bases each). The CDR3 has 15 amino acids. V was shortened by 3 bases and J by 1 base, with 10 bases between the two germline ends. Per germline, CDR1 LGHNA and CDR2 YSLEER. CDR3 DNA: TGCGCCAGCAGCCAGGGACGACAGTCCTACAATGAGCAGTTCTTC. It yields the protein CASSQGRQSYNEQFF.

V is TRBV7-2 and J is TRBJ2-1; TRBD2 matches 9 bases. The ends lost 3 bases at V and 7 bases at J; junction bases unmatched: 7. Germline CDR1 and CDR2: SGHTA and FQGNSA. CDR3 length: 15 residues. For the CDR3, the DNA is TGTGCCAGCAGCTTCAAAGGCGGGAGGGGAAATGAGCAGTTCTTC. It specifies CASSFKGGRGNEQFF.

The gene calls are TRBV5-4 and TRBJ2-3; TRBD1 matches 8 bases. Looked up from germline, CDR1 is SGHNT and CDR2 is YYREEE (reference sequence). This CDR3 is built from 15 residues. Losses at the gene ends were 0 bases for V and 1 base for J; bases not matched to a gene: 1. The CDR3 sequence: CASSLATGGTDTQYF. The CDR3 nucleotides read TGTGCCAGCAGCTTGGCGACAGGGGGCACAGATACGCAGTATTTT.

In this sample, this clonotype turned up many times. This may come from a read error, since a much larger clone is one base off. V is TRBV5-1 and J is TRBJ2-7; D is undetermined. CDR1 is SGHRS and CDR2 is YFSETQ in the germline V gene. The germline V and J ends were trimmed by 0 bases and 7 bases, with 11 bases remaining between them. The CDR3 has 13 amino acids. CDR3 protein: CASSLGGSNEQYF. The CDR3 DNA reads TGCGCCAGCAGCTTGGGGGGAAGCAATGAGCAGTACTTC.

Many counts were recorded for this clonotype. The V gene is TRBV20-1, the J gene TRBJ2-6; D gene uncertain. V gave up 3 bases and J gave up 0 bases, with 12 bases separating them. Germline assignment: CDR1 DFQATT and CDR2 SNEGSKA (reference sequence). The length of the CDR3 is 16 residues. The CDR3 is CSASRIGRSGANVLTF. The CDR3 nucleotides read TGCAGTGCTAGTAGGATCGGGCGCTCTGGGGCCAACGTCCTGACTTTC.

The CDR3 protein is CASSLTLGRDRPSTGELFF. In nucleotides, the CDR3 is TGTGCCAGCAGCTTAACATTAGGACGGGACCGACCATCCACCGGGGAGCTGTTTTTT. The chain has TRBV13 and TRBJ2-2, with D possibly being TRBD1 or TRBD2 (5 bases each). Germline-derived CDR1 and CDR2 are PRHDT and FYEKMQ (reference sequence). Trimming left V 2 bases short and J 4 bases short, with 23 bases between. The CDR3 length is 19 residues.

The CDR3 DNA reads as TGCGCCAGCAGCCATGGGTCCAGGGCGAACACTGAAGCTTTCTTT. Its protein is CASSHGSRANTEAFF. The chain employs TRBV5-1 and TRBJ1-1; the D gene is possibly TRBD1 (5 bases). The ends were cut back, 4 bases at V and 1 base at J, with 14 bases in the middle. This CDR3 is built from 15 residues. Looked up from germline, CDR1 is SGHRS and CDR2 is YFSETQ.

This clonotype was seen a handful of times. CDR3 region: CASTLTGWTEAFF. The CDR3 bases are TGTGCCAGCACCCTGACAGGGTGGACTGAAGCTTTCTTT. V gene TRBV12-3 or TRBV12-4 combines with J gene TRBJ1-1, with 7 bases fitting TRBD1. The CDR3 consists of 13 residues. V trimming: 7 bases; J trimming: 5 bases; junction bases outside the gene matches: 7.

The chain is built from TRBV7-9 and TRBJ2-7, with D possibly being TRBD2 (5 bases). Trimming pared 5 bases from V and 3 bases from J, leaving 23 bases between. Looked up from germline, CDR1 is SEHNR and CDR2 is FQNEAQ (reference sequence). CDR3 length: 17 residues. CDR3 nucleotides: TGTGCCAGCAGCCCTAGTGGGTGGCAGGCCAGCGGCTACGAGCAGTACTTC. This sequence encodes CASSPSGWQASGYEQYF. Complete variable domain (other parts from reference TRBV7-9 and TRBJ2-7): DTGVSQNPRHKITKRGQNVTFRCDPISEHNRLYWYRQTLGQGPEFLTYFQNEAQLEKSRLLSDRFSAERPKGSFSTLEIQRTEQGDSAMYLCASSPSGWQASGYEQYFGPGTRLTVT.

CDR3 in amino acids: CASSEAAGLTEAFF. CDR3 nucleotide sequence: TGTGCCAGCAGTGAAGCCGCCGGGTTGACTGAAGCTTTCTTT. The chain combines TRBV6-4 with TRBJ1-1, with unresolved D. Deletions cut 3 bases from V and 5 bases from J, with 13 bases between. Germline V CDR1 and CDR2: MRHNA, SNTAGT. The CDR3 has 14 residues.

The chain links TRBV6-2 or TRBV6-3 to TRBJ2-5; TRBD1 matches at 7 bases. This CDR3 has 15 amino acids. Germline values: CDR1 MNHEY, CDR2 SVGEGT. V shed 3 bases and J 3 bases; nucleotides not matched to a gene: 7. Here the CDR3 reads CASSYLQGVKETQYF. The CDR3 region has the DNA TGTGCCAGCAGTTATCTCCAGGGGGTGAAAGAGACCCAGTACTTC.